These T cell receptor beta chains were read from a single sample in a study of cytomegalovirus exposure and HLA in healthy donors. Assay: immunoSEQ multiplex PCR; the TCRdb copy retains only in-frame clones and omits some. Here the sample spans about 84,000 clones, more than 50% being singletons. The sequenced sample consisted of PBMCs. The receptors shown here come from a woman between 35 and 50 years old in good health and CMV-seropositive. Each CDR3 is given with its conserved first and last residue. A D gene is named only where the DNA matches it firmly. The size field is filled for only some rows; it gives once, few, many or a size class.

abundance	d_gene	v_gene	j_gene	CDR3aa	CDR3nt
NA	NA	TRBV7-9	TRBJ2-6	CASSPRLGRAGANVLTF	TGTGCCAGCAGTCCCCGACTAGGTCGGGCTGGGGCCAACGTCCTGACTTTC
NA	TRBD1	TRBV10-3	TRBJ1-1	CAISGGQMNTEAFF	TGTGCCATCAGTGGGGGACAGATGAACACTGAAGCTTTCTTT
few	TRBD1	TRBV5-1	TRBJ2-7	CASSLDGTASYEQYF	TGCGCCAGCAGCTTGGATGGGACAGCCTCCTACGAGCAGTACTTC
few	NA	TRBV2	TRBJ2-1	CASSEALQAGTYNEQFF	TGTGCCAGCAGTGAAGCGCTTCAGGCGGGAACCTACAATGAGCAGTTCTTC
NA	NA	TRBV28	TRBJ1-1	CASRTGHLAEAFF	TGTGCCAGCAGAACGGGACATTTGGCTGAAGCTTTCTTT
NA	TRBD1	TRBV27	TRBJ2-3	CASSHATGGLAGGTIGTQYF	TGTGCCAGCAGCCACGCGACAGGGGGCCTGGCGGGAGGTACCATAGGGACGCAGTATTTT
NA	NA	TRBV20-1	TRBJ1-1	CSAKAGIQAFF	TGCAGTGCAAAGGCGGGTATTCAAGCTTTCTTT
few	NA	TRBV15	TRBJ1-1	CATRLNTEAFF	TGTGCCACCCGACTAAACACTGAAGCTTTCTTT
few	NA	TRBV7-2	TRBJ1-3	CASSFQGLTGNTIYF	TGTGCCAGCAGCTTTCAGGGCTTAACTGGAAACACCATATATTTT
few	NA	TRBV28	TRBJ2-1	CASSFVGEQFF	TGTGCCAGCAGTTTCGTGGGCGAGCAGTTCTTC
once	NA	TRBV4-1	TRBJ1-1	CASSQDVRNTEAFF	TGCGCCAGCAGCCAAGATGTCAGGAACACTGAAGCTTTCTTT
NA	TRBD2	TRBV28	TRBJ2-1	CASSSGTSRNEQFF	TGTGCCAGCAGTTCCGGGACTAGCAGAAATGAGCAGTTCTTC
NA	TRBD1	TRBV7-2	TRBJ2-7	CASSLPGTGGDGNIYEQYF	TGTGCCAGCAGCCTTCCCGGGACAGGGGGCGACGGGAACATCTACGAGCAGTACTTC
NA	TRBD1	TRBV7-6	TRBJ1-1	CASSPGQGNTEAFF	TGTGCCAGCAGCCCAGGACAGGGCAACACTGAAGCTTTCTTT
few	NA	TRBV4-1	TRBJ2-2	CASSQNSANTGELFF	TGCGCCAGCAGCCAAAACTCCGCGAACACCGGGGAGCTGTTTTTT
NA	TRBD2	TRBV2	TRBJ2-1	CASRPGLAGSDEQFF	TGTGCCAGCAGGCCGGGACTAGCGGGATCTGATGAGCAGTTCTTC